This passage covers 10 T cell receptor beta chains from one sample sequenced in a study of blood T cell repertoires in COVID-19. Produced via immunoSEQ multiplex PCR; TCRdb's table is partial and in-frame only. The data contain 40,000 to 45,000 clones, 80% to 90% of them singletons. Input material: peripheral blood. These receptors all stem from a human donor in a cohort sampled during active COVID-19.

The J gene is TRBJ2-7, the V gene TRBV2; no clear D gene. Trimming stripped 5 bases from V and 7 bases from J, with 9 bases between. The germline V gene encodes CDR1 SNHLY and CDR2 FYNNEI. CDR3 length: 11 residues. The CDR3 sequence: CASSTQFEQYF. CDR3 coding DNA: TGTGCCAGCAGTACGCAGTTTGAGCAGTACTTC.

The rearrangement links TRBV4-1 to TRBJ2-7; 9 bases map to TRBD2. CDR3 length: 14 residues. J was trimmed by 10 bases and V by 0 bases; bases with no gene match: 7. The germline V gene encodes CDR1 MGHRA and CDR2 YSYEKL. The CDR3 DNA sequence: TGCGCCAGCAGCCAAGAAGTTGCTAGCGGGGTACAGTACTTC. Translated: CASSQEVASGVQYF.

This clone appeared once. V and J are TRBV6-5 and TRBJ2-2; D perhaps matches TRBD1 (6 bases). Trimming pared 6 bases from V and 4 bases from J, leaving 15 bases between. The CDR3 runs 15 residues. Germline V CDR1 and CDR2: MNHEY, SVGAGI. CDR3 region: CASRAQGRSTGELFF. The CDR3 DNA follows: TGTGCCAGCAGGGCACAGGGTAGGAGCACCGGGGAGCTGTTTTTT.

This clone was counted once. J is TRBJ1-1 and V is TRBV5-1, with 10 bases lining up with TRBD1. Trimming cost V 4 bases and J 1 base; bases outside gene matches: 10. The CDR3 runs to 17 residues. Looked up from germline, CDR1 is SGHRS and CDR2 is YFSETQ. The CDR3 coding sequence is TGCGCCAGCAGCCGACTTTGGGACAGGGGCCCGAACACTGAAGCTTTCTTT. As protein: CASSRLWDRGPNTEAFF.

The DNA of the CDR3 is TGTGCCAGCTCACCAAGGTTGACAGGGAGCACAGATACGCAGTATTTT. It is translated as CASSPRLTGSTDTQYF. The chain is built from TRBV18 and TRBJ2-3; TRBD1 agrees at 7 bases. The CDR3 has 16 amino acids. The trim removed 2 bases at V and 0 bases at J, leaving 5 bases unmatched. The germline CDR1 and CDR2 sequences are KGHSH and LQKENI.

This chain uses TRBV6-5 with TRBJ2-5; 7 bases match TRBD1. CDR3 size: 15 residues. With 0 bases clipped from V and 1 base from J, the junction kept 2 bases outside the gene matches. The germline V gene encodes CDR1 MNHEY and CDR2 SVGAGI. The CDR3 sequence is CASSYSGTAQETQYF. CDR3 DNA: TGTGCCAGCAGTTACTCAGGGACAGCCCAAGAGACCCAGTACTTC.

The DNA of the CDR3 is TGTGCCAGCTCACCCTCCGCCGGACAGCCCACTACTGAAGCTTTCTTT. It translates to CASSPSAGQPTTEAFF. The chain couples TRBV18 to TRBJ1-1; tentative D call: TRBD1 (6 bases). Germline-derived CDR1 and CDR2 are KGHSH and LQKENI. The V and J ends lost 3 bases and 5 bases respectively, with 19 bases between them. There are 16 residues in the CDR3. Full variable domain (outside the CDR3, taken from reference TRBV18 and TRBJ1-1): NAGVMQNPRHLVRRRGQEARLRCSPMKGHSHVYWYRQLPEEGLKFMVYLQKENIIDESGMPKERFSAEFPKEGPSILRIQQVVRGDSAAYFCASSPSAGQPTTEAFFGQGTRLTVV.

The CDR3 region is CASSYSGRGYRDTQYF. In DNA, the CDR3 is TGTGCCAGCAGTTACTCCGGGCGGGGGTACCGAGATACGCAGTATTTT. This sequence joins TRBV6-2 or TRBV6-3 and TRBJ2-3; 7 bases align to TRBD2. This CDR3 is 16 amino acids long. Germline V gives CDR1 MNHEY, CDR2 SVGEGT. V was clipped by 0 bases and J by 5 bases; unmatched bases: 8.

This clone showed up just a few times. DNA of the CDR3: TGCGCCAGCAGTGACAACAGGGAGCAGTACTTC. Translated, it gives CASSDNREQYF. The rearrangement links TRBV10-1 to TRBJ2-7; tentative D call: TRBD1 (5 bases). This CDR3 comprises 11 residues. V lost 3 bases and J 7 bases, leaving 7 bases between the germline ends. Germline V gene data show CDR1 as WNHNN and CDR2 as SYGVQD (reference sequence).

The gene calls are TRBV7-2 and TRBJ1-1; D ambiguous. The V end was cut by 3 bases, the J end by 0 bases, with 5 bases between. This CDR3 has 13 residues. CDR1 and CDR2 (germline): SGHTA, FQGNSA. CDR3 residues: CASSFSVNTEAFF. CDR3 bases: TGTGCCAGCAGCTTTTCCGTGAACACTGAAGCTTTCTTT. The whole variable domain, filled in from reference TRBV7-2 and TRBJ1-1, reads GAGVSQSPSNKVTEKGKDVELRCDPISGHTALYWYRQSLGQGLEFLIYFQGNSAPDKSGLPSDRFSAERTGGSVSTLTIQRTQQEDSAVYLCASSFSVNTEAFFGQGTRLTVV.